This T cell receptor beta chain was recorded in a study of radiotherapy plus CTLA-4 blockade in lung cancer. Study-wide results and limits: Peripheral blood showed expansion of tumor-derived TCR clones after radiotherapy and ipilimumab.

Trimming removed 1 base from V and 3 bases from J, with 9 bases in between. The CDR3 consists of 14 residues. The germline CDR1 and CDR2 sequences are MGHDK and SYGVNS. Assay: immunoSEQ multiplex PCR; the TCRdb copy retains only in-frame clones and omits some. The data hold tens of thousands of clones, with over 60% observed a single time. The sample holds a few counts of this clone. Its antigen is unknown. The material sequenced was peripheral blood, taken from a patient treated with radiotherapy plus ipilimumab. The V gene is TRBV25-1, the J gene TRBJ1-1, with D perhaps matching TRBD1 (6 bases). This TCR was recovered from a human donor with non-small cell lung cancer who had stable disease on radiotherapy plus ipilimumab. The CDR3 reads CASSELGADTEAFF. CDR3 bases: TGTGCCAGCAGTGAATTGGGGGCGGACACTGAAGCTTTCTTT.